The entry that follows covers one T cell receptor (beta chain) sequence. Original processing methods: Amplification of reference gene primers was used by the study to estimate nucleated cell counts. The protocol was immunoSEQ multiplex PCR, while the TCRdb copy is restricted to in-frame clones and leaves out a portion. D and trimming were read from the DNA, whereas the V and J calls and clone size are those reported in that table. The sample consists of under 200,000 clones, about 86% of them appearing once. After removal of 2 bases from V and 5 bases from J, the junction contained 5 bases not matched to a gene. Germline V lookup: CDR1 MGHRA, CDR2 YSYEKL. CDR3 length: 15 residues. The data were taken from a study of blood T cell repertoires in COVID-19.

The source material was peripheral blood. The receptor's source is a man between 65 and 85 years old with active or convalescent COVID-19. The chain combines TRBV4-1 with TRBJ1-5, with 8 bases fitting TRBD1. Here the CDR3 DNA reads TGCGCCAGCAGCCAACCGGGACAGGCGTATCAGCCCCAGCATTTT. This encodes CASSQPGQAYQPQHF.